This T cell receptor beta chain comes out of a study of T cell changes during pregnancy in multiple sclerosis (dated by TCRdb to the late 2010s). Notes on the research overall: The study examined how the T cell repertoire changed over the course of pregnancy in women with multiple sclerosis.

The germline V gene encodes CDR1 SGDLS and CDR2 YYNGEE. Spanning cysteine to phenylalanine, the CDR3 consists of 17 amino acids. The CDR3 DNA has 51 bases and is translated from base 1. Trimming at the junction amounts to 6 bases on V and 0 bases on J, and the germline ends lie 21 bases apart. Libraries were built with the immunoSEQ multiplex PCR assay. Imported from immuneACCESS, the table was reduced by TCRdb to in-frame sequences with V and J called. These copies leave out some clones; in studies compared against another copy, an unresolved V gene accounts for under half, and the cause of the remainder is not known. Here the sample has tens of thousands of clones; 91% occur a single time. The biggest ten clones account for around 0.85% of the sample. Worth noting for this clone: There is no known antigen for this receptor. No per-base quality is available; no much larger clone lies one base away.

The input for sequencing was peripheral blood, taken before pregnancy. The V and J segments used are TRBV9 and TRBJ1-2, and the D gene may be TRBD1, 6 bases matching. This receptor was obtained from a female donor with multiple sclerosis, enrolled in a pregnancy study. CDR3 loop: CASTPGHGRPANYGYTF. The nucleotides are TGTGCCAGCACCCCGGGACACGGACGACCAGCTAACTATGGCTACACCTTC.